The 12 T cell receptor beta chains reported below all come from one sample, sequenced in a study of monozygotic twins with inflammatory bowel disease. TCRdb reprocessed the 5' RACE reads; each CDR3 protein has one entry and no DNA is given. This sample contains some 400,000 distinct CDR3 sequences. The source material was blood. These TCRs come from a human donor with ulcerative colitis or Crohn's disease, or a healthy co-twin of an affected twin (not recorded which).

The chain uses TRBV9 and TRBJ2-3; TCRdb selects TRBD2, and the lack of DNA leaves this call unchecked. The germline CDR1 and CDR2 sequences are SGDLS and YYNGEE. The CDR3 sequence is 18 residues long. The CDR3 loop reads CASSVGVGTLVDTDTQYF. Looking up the rest from reference TRBV9 and TRBJ2-3 gives the full variable domain: DSGVTQTPKHLITATGQRVTLRCSPRSGDLSVYWYQQSLDQGLQFLIQYYNGEERAKGNILERFSAQQFPDLHSELNLSSLELGDSALYFCASSVGVGTLVDTDTQYFGPGTRLTVL.

The chain employs TRBV5-1 and TRBJ2-3; the D gene TCRdb calls, TRBD2, cannot be checked with no DNA. This CDR3 is 17 amino acids long. CDR1 SGHRS and CDR2 YFSETQ come from the germline V gene. This CDR3 is CASSQDGLAGFTDTQYF.

The chain carries TRBV20-1 and TRBJ1-1; there is no DNA to check the TCRdb D call of TRBD1. This CDR3 is 15 amino acids long. Germline CDR1 is DFQATT and CDR2 is SNEGSKA (reference sequence). The CDR3 is CSASPPLGVNTEAFF.

The genes are TRBV6-1 and TRBJ2-2; the TCRdb D gene call, TRBD1, has no DNA to confirm it. CDR1 and CDR2 (germline): MNHNS, SASEGT. The CDR3 consists of 14 residues. CDR3: CASTTQGMGGELFF.

The gene calls are TRBV29-1 and TRBJ1-1; the TCRdb call, TRBD1, lacks DNA for checking. The CDR3 spans 11 residues. Germline CDR1 is SQVTM and CDR2 is ANQGSEA. CDR3 protein: CSVDQLPGAFF.

The chain links TRBV5-1 to TRBJ1-1; the D gene TCRdb calls, TRBD1, cannot be checked with no DNA. The CDR3 has 14 residues. Germline V gene data show CDR1 as SGHRS and CDR2 as YFSETQ. CDR3 residues: CASMGDGGRTEAFF.

The chain carries TRBV7-2 and TRBJ2-1. This CDR3 contains 12 residues. Per the germline V gene, CDR1 is SGHTA and CDR2 is FQGNSA. This CDR3 is CASSLYNGEQFF.

This sequence joins TRBV14 and TRBJ1-2; TCRdb returns TRBD1, unconfirmable since there is no DNA. The CDR3 has 16 amino acids. Germline V gene sequence: CDR1 SGHDN, CDR2 FVKESK. The CDR3 spells CASSQGGTGHVYGYTF. The full variable domain, completed using reference TRBV14 and TRBJ1-2, is EAGVTQFPSHSVIEKGQTVTLRCDPISGHDNLYWYRRVMGKEIKFLLHFVKESKQDESGMPNNRFLAERTGGTYSTLKVQPAELEDSGVYFCASSQGGTGHVYGYTFGSGTRLTVV.

The gene calls are TRBV3-1 and TRBJ2-2; with no DNA, the TCRdb D assignment of TRBD2 cannot be verified. This CDR3 comprises 19 residues. Germline loops: CDR1 LGHDT, CDR2 YNNKEL (reference sequence). This CDR3 reads CASSQVRNGGGRNTGELFF.

This chain uses TRBV7-2 with TRBJ2-2; as DNA is missing, the TRBD1 call by TCRdb cannot be tested. Germline CDR1 reads SGHTA; CDR2 reads FQGNSA. This CDR3 comprises 15 residues. The CDR3: CASSPRPHNTGELFF.

This chain joins TRBV7-9 and TRBJ2-1; TCRdb calls TRBD2, which cannot be checked without DNA. CDR1 is SEHNR, CDR2 FQNEAQ, per germline (reference sequence). The CDR3 extends over 15 amino acids. The CDR3 sequence: CASSGLAGAYNEQFF.

The chain uses TRBV11-2 and TRBJ2-3; lacking DNA, the TRBD1 call made by TCRdb goes unchecked. Germline V lookup: CDR1 SGHAT, CDR2 FQNNGV. The CDR3 contains 15 residues. The CDR3 protein is CASSPWGVSTDTQYF.